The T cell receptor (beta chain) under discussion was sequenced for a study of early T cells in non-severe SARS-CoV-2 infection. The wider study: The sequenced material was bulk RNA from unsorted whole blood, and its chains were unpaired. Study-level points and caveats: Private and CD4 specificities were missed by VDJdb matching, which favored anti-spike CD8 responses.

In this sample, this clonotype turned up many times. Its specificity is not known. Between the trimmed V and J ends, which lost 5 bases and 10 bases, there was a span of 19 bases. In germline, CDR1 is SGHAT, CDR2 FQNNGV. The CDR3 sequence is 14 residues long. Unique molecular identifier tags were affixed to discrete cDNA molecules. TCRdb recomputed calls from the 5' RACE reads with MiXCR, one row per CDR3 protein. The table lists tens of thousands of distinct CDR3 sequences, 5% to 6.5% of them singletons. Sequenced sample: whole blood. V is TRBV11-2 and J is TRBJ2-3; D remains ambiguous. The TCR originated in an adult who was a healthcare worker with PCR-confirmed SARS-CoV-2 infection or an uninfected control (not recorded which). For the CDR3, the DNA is TGTGCCAGCAGCCCCCTTGTTCAAGGGATGGCGCAGTATTTT. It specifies CASSPLVQGMAQYF.